The entry that follows covers one T cell receptor beta chain sequence. The target antigen is unknown. These data come from a study of cytomegalovirus exposure and HLA in healthy donors. Background on the study: Samples from HLA-typed donors yielded about 86 million unique TCRs in an early data release.

Study-wide points: TCR beta V segments were, for the most part, productive about 87% or about 30% of the time in an earlier analysis.

The PCR employed 60 Vbeta primers together with 13 Jbeta primers. The assay was immunoSEQ multiplex PCR, and TCRdb's table has in-frame clones only and misses some. This sample has 200,000 to 250,000 clones, with under 90% found just once. This TCR was sampled from a human donor in good health. Sequencing was done on a sample of PBMCs.

The CDR3 DNA reads TGTGCCAGCAGCTCCATGGGAACAGGTAGCTCCTACAATGAGCAGTTCTTC. Translation gives CASSSMGTGSSYNEQFF. The rearrangement joins TRBV7-8 to TRBJ2-1; perhaps TRBD1 as D (5 bases). Trimming took 4 bases from V and 0 from J, leaving 16 bases between them. The length of the CDR3 is 17 residues. The V gene's germline CDR1 is SGHVS and CDR2 FQNEAQ.